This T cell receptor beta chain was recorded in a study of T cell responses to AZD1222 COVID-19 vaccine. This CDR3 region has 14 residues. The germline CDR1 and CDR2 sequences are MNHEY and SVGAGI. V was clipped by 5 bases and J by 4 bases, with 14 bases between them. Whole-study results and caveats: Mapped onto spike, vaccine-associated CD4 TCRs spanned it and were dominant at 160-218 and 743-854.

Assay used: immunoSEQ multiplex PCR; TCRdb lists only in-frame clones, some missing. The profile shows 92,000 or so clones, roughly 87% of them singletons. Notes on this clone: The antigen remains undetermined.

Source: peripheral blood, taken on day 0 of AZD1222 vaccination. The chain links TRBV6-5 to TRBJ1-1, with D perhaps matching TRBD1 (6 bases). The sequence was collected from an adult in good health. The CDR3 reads CASSHRVGGTEAFF. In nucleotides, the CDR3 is TGTGCCAGCAGTCACAGGGTTGGGGGCACTGAAGCTTTCTTT.